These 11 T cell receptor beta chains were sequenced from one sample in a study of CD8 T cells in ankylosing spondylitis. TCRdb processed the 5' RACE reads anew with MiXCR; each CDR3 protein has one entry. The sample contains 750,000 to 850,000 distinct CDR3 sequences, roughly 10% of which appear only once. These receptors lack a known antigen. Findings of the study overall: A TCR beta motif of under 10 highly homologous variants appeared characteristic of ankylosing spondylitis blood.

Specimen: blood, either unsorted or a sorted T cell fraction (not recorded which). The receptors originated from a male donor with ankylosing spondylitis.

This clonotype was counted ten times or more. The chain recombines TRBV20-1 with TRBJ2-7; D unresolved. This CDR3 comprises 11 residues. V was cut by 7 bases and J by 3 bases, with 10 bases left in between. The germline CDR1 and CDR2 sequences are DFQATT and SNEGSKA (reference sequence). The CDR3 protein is CSVIVLYEQYF. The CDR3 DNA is TGCAGTGTTATAGTCCTCTACGAGCAGTACTTC.

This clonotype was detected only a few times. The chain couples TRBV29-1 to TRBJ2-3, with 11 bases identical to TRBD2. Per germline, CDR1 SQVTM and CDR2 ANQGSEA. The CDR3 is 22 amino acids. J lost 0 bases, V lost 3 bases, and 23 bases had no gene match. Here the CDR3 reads CSVEGLAAAPDLAGGSTDTQYF. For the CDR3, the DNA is TGCAGCGTTGAGGGACTAGCGGCGGCGCCCGACTTAGCGGGAGGGAGCACAGATACGCAGTATTTT.

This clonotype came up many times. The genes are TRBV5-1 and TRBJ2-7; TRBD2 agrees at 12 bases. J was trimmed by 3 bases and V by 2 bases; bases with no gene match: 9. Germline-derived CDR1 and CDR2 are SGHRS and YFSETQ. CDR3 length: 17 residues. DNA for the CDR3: TGCGCCAGCAGCTTAAGACTAGCGGGAGCTCGGAGCTACGAGCAGTACTTC. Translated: CASSLRLAGARSYEQYF.

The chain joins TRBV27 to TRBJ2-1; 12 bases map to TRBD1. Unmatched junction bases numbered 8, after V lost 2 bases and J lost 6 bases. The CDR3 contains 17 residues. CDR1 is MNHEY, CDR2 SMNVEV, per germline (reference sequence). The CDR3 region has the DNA TGTGCCAGCAGTTTACGGGACAGGGGGCCCAGGGGCAATGAGCAGTTCTTC. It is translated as CASSLRDRGPRGNEQFF.

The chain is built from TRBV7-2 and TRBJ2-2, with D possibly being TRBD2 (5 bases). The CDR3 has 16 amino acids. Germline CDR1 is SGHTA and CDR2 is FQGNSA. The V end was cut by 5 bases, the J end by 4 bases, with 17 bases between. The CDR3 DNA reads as TGTGCCAGCAGCCTAGTTGGACTTCCGACCACCGGGGAGCTGTTTTTT. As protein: CASSLVGLPTTGELFF.

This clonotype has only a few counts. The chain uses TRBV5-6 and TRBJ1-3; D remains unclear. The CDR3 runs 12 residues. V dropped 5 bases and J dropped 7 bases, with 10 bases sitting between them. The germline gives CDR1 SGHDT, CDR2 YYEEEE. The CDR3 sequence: CASSQHRNTIYF. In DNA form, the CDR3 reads TGTGCCAGCAGTCAACATCGGAACACCATATATTTT.

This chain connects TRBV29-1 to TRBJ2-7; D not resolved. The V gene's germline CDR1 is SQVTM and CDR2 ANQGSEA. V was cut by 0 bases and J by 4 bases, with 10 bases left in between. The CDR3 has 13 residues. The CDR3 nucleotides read TGCAGCGTTGAAGATCGGACCGATTACGAGCAGTACTTC. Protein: CSVEDRTDYEQYF.

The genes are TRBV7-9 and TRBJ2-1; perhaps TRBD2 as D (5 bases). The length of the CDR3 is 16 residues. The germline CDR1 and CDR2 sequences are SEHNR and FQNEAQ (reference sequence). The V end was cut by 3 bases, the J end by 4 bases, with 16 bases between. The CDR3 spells CASSFLDWAEYNEQFF. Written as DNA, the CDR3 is TGTGCCAGCAGCTTCCTGGACTGGGCCGAATACAATGAGCAGTTCTTC.

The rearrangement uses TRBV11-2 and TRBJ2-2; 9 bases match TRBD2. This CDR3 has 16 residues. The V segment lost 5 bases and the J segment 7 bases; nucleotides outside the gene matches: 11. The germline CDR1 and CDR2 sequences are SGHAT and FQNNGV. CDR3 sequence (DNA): TGTGCCAGCAGCCCTATCCAGCGGGAGGAGGGCGGGGAGCTGTTTTTT. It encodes CASSPIQREEGGELFF. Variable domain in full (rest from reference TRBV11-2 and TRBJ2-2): EAGVAQSPRYKIIEKRQSVAFWCNPISGHATLYWYQQILGQGPKLLIQFQNNGVVDDSQLPKDRFSAERLKGVDSTLKIQPAKLEDSAVYLCASSPIQREEGGELFFGEGSRLTVL.

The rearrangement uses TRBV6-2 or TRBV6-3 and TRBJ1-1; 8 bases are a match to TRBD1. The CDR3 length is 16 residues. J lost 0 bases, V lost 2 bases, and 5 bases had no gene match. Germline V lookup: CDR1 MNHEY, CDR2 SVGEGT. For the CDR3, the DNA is TGTGCCAGCAGTTACACCCGGACAGGGATGAACACTGAAGCTTTCTTT. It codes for CASSYTRTGMNTEAFF.

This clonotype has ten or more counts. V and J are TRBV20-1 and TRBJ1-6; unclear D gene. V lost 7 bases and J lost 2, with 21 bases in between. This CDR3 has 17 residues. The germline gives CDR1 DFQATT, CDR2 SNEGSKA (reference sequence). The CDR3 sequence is CSVANLPLSPYNSPLHF. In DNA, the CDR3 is TGCAGTGTAGCGAACTTACCCCTAAGCCCCTATAATTCACCCCTCCACTTT.